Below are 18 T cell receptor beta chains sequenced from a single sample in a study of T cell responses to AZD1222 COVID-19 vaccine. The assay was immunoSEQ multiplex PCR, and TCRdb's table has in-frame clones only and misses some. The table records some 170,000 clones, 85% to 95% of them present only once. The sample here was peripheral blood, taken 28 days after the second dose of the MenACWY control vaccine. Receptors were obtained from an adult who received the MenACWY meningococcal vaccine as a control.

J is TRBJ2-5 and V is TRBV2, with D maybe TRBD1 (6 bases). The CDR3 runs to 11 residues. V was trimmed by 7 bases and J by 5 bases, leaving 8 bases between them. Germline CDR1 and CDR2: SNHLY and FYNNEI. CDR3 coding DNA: TGTGCCAGCACAAGGGGGGAGACCCAGTACTTC. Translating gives CASTRGETQYF. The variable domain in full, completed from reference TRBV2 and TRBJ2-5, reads EPEVTQTPSHQVTQMGQEVILRCVPISNHLYFYWYRQILGQKVEFLVSFYNNEISEKSEIFDDQFSVERPDGSNFTLKIRSTKLEDSAMYFCASTRGETQYFGPGTRLLVL.

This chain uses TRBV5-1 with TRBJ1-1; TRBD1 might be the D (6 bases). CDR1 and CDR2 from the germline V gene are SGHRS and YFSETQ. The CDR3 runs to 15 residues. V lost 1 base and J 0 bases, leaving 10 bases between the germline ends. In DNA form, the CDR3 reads TGCGCCAGCAGCTTGTTGGGGGACATGAACACTGAAGCTTTCTTT. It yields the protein CASSLLGDMNTEAFF.

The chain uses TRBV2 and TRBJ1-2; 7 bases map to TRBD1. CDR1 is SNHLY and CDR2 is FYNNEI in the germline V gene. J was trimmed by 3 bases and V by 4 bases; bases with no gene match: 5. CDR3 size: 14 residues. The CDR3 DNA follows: TGTGCCAGCAGTGGACAGGGAGGGGACTATGGCTACACCTTC. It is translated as CASSGQGGDYGYTF.

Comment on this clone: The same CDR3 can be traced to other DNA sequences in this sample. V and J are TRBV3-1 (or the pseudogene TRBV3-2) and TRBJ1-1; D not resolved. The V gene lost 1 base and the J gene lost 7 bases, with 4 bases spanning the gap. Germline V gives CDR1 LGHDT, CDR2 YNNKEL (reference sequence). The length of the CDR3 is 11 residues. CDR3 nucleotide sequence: TGTGCCAGCAGCCAAGGGAGTGAAGCTTTCTTT. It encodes CASSQGSEAFF.

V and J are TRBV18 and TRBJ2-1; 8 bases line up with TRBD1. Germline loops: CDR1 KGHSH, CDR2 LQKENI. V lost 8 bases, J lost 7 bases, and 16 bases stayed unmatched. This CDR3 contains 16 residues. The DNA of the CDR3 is TGTGCCAGCCGACCCCGGGACAGGCCCCAAACGAATGAGCAGTTCTTC. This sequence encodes CASRPRDRPQTNEQFF. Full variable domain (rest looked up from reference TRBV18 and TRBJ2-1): NAGVMQNPRHLVRRRGQEARLRCSPMKGHSHVYWYRQLPEEGLKFMVYLQKENIIDESGMPKERFSAEFPKEGPSILRIQQVVRGDSAAYFCASRPRDRPQTNEQFFGPGTRLTVL.

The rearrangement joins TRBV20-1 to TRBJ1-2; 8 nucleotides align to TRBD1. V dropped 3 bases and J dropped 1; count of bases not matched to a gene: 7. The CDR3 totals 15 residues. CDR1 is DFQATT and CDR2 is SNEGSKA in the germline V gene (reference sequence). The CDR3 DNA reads TGCAGTGCTAGTCAAAATGGACAGGGTAACTATGGCTACACCTTC. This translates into CSASQNGQGNYGYTF.

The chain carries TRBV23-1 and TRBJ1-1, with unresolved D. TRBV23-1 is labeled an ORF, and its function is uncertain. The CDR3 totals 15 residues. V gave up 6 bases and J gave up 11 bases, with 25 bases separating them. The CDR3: CASSLVLLGHRNAFF. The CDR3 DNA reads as TGCGCCAGCAGCCTGGTACTTTTAGGCCATAGGAACGCTTTCTTT.

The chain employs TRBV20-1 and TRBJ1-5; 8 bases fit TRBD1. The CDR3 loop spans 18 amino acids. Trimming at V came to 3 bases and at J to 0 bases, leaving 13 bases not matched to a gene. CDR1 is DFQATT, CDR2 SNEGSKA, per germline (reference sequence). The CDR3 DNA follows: TGCAGTGCTAGTTGGGGCAGGGGGCTCTCTTATAGCAATCAGCCCCAGCATTTT. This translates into CSASWGRGLSYSNQPQHF.

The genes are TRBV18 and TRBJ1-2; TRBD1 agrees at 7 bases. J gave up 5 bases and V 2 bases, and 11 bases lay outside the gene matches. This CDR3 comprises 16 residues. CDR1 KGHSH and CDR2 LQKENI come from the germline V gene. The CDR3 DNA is TGTGCCAGCTCACCAGTCCTCGCCCCAGGGGGATATGGCTACACCTTC. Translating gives CASSPVLAPGGYGYTF.

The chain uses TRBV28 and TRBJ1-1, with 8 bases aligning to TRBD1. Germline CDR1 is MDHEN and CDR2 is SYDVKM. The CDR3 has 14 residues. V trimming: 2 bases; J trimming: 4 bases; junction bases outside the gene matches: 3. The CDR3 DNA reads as TGTGCCAGCAGTTTAACAGGGGGAGGCACTGAAGCTTTCTTT. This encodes CASSLTGGGTEAFF.

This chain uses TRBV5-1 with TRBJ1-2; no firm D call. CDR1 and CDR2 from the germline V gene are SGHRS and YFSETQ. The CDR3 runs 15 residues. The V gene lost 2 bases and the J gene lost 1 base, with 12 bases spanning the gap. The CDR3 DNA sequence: TGCGCCAGCAGCTTTGGCCAGGAGCTTAACTATGGCTACACCTTC. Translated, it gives CASSFGQELNYGYTF.

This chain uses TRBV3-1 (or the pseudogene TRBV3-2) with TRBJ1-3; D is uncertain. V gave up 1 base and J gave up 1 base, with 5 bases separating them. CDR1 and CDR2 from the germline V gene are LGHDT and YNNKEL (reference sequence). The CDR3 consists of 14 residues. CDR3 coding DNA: TGTGCCAGCAGCCAAGGAGGGTCTGGAAACACCATATATTTT. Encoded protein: CASSQGGSGNTIYF.

The CDR3 region has the DNA TGCGCCAGCAGCCCCGCAGGGGGGGGCGGCTATGGCTACACCTTC. Protein product: CASSPAGGGGYGYTF. The gene calls are TRBV5-1 and TRBJ1-2; 7 bases are shared with TRBD1. CDR3 length equals 15 residues. Trimming cost V 4 bases and J 4 bases; bases outside gene matches: 10. Germline V lookup: CDR1 SGHRS, CDR2 YFSETQ. The full variable domain, in which reference TRBV5-1 and TRBJ1-2 provide the parts outside the CDR3, is KAGVTQTPRYLIKTRGQQVTLSCSPISGHRSVSWYQQTPGQGLQFLFEYFSETQRNKGNFPGRFSGRQFSNSRSEMNVSTLELGDSALYLCASSPAGGGGYGYTFGSGTRLTVV.

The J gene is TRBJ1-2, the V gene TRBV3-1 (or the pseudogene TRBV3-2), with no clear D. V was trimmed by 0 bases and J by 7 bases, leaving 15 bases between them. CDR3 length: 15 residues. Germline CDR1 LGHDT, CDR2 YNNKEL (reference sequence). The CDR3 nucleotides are TGTGCCAGCAGCCAAGATTCCCTGGACTGGTCTGGCTACACCTTC. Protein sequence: CASSQDSLDWSGYTF.

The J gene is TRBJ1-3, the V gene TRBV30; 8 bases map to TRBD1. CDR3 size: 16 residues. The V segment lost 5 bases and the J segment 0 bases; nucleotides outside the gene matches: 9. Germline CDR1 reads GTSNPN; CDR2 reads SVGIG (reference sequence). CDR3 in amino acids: CAWGLGQGLSGNTIYF. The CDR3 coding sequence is TGTGCCTGGGGACTTGGACAGGGACTCTCTGGAAACACCATATATTTT.

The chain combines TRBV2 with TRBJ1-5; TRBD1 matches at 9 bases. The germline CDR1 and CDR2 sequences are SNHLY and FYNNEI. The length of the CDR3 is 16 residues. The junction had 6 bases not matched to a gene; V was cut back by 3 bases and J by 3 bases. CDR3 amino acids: CASSEGTGRINQPQHF. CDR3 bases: TGTGCCAGCAGTGAGGGGACAGGGAGAATCAATCAGCCCCAGCATTTT.

Written as DNA, the CDR3 is TGTGCCAGCAGCTTAAGGGAGCGGGTGCGGGGGAACAATGAGCAGTTCTTC. This encodes CASSLRERVRGNNEQFF. The gene calls are TRBV11-2 and TRBJ2-1, with 7 bases matching TRBD2. J lost 5 bases, V lost 2 bases, and 12 bases had no gene match. The CDR3 runs 17 residues. Germline V gene lookup returns CDR1 SGHAT and CDR2 FQNNGV.

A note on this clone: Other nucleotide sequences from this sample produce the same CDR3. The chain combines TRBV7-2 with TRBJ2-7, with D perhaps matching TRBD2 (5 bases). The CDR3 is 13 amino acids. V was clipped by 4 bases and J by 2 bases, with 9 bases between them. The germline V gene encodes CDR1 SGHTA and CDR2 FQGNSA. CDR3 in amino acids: CASSSERTYEQYF. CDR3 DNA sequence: TGTGCCAGCAGCTCCGAGCGGACCTACGAGCAGTACTTC.